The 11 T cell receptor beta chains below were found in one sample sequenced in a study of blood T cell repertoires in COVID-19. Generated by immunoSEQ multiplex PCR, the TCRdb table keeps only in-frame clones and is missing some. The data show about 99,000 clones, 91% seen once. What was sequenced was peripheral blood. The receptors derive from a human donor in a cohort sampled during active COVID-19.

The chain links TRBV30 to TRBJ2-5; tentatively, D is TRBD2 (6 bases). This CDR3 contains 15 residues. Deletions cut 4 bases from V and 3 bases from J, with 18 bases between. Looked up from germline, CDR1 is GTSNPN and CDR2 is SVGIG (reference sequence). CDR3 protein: CAWKREERREETQYF. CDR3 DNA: TGTGCCTGGAAAAGGGAGGAGCGGCGGGAAGAGACCCAGTACTTC.

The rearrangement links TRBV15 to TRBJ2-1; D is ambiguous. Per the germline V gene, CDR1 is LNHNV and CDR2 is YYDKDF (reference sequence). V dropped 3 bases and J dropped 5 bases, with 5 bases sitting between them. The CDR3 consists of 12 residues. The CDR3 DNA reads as TGTGCCACCAGCAGCAGTAACAATGAGCAGTTCTTC. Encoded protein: CATSSSNNEQFF.

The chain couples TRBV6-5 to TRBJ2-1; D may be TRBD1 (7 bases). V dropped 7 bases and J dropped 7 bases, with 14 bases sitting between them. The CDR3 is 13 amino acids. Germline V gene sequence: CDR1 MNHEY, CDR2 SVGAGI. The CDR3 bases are TGTGCCAGCACAGAGGGGGCGGGGAATGAGCAGTTCTTC. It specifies CASTEGAGNEQFF.

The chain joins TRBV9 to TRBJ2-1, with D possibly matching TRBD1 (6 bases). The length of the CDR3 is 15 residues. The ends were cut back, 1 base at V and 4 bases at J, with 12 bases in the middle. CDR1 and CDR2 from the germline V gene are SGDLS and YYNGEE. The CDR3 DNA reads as TGTGCCAGCAGCGTATCAGATGGGACATACAATGAGCAGTTCTTC. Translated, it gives CASSVSDGTYNEQFF.

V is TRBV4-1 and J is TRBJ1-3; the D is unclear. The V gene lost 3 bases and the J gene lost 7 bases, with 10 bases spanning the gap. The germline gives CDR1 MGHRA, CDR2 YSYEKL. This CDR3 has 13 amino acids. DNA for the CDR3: TGCGCCAGCAGCCAGCCGACGGGGAACACCATATATTTT. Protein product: CASSQPTGNTIYF.

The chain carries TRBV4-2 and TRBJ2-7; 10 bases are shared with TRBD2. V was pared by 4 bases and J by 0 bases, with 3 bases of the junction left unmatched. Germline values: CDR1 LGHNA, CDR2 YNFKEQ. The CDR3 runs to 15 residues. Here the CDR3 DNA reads TGTGCCAGCAGCCCAGGACTAGCGGACTCCTACGAGCAGTACTTC. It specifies CASSPGLADSYEQYF.

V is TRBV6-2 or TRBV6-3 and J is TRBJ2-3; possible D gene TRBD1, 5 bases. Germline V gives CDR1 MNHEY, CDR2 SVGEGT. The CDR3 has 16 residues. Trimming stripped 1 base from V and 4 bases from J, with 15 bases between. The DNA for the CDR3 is TGTGCCAGCAGTTACTGGCCAGGGAAGATTGCAGATACGCAGTATTTT. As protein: CASSYWPGKIADTQYF.

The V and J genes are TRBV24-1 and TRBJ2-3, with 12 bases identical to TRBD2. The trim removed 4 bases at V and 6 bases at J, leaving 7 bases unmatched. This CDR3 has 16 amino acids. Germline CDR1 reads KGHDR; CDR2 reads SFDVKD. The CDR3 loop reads CATSDPTSGGTDTQYF. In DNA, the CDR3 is TGTGCCACCAGTGACCCTACTAGCGGGGGGACTGATACGCAGTATTTT.

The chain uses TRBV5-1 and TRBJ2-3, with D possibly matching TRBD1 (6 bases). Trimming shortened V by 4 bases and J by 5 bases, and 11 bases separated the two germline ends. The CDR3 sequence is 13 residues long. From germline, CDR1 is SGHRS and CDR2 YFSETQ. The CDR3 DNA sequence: TGCGCCAGCAGCGAACTACAGGGAGATACGCAGTATTTT. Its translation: CASSELQGDTQYF. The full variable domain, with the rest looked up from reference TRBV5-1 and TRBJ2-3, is KAGVTQTPRYLIKTRGQQVTLSCSPISGHRSVSWYQQTPGQGLQFLFEYFSETQRNKGNFPGRFSGRQFSNSRSEMNVSTLELGDSALYLCASSELQGDTQYFGPGTRLTVL.

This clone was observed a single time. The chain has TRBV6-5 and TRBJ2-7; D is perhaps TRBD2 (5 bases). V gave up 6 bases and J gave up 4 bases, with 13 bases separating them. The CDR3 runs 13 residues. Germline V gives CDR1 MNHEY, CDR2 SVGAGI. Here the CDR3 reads CASRDSLGYEQYF. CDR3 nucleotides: TGTGCCAGCAGGGACTCTTTAGGGTACGAGCAGTACTTC.

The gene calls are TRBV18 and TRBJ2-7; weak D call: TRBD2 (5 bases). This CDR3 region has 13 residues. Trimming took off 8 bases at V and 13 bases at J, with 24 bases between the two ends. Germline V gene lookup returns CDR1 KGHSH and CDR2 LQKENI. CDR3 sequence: CASRVDSRGYFYF. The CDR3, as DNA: TGTGCCAGCCGCGTGGACTCTCGTGGGTACTTTTACTTC.